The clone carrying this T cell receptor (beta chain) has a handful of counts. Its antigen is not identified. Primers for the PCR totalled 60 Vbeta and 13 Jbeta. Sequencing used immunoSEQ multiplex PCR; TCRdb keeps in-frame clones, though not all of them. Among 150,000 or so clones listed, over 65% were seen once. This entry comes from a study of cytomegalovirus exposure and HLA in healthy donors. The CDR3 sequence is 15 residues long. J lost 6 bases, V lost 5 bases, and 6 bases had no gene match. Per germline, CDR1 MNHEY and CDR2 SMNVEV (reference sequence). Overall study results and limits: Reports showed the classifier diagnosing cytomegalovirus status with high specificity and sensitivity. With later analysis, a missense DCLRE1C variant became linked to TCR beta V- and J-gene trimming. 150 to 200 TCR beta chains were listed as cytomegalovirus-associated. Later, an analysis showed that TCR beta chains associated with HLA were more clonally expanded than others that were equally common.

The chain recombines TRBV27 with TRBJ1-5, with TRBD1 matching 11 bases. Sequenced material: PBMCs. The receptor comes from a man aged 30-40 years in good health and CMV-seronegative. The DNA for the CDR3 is TGTGCCAGCAGTCCCCCGGGACAGGGGGTTCAGCCCCAGCATTTT. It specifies CASSPPGQGVQPQHF.